These 3 T cell receptor beta chains came from one sample sequenced in a study of shared clonotypes between healthy human individuals. Selected positively for CCR7 and CD45RO-negative, naive CD8 cells excluded terminally differentiated effector memory CD45RA+ cells. Measured with immunoSEQ multiplex PCR; TCRdb has only the in-frame clones, and not every one. The data show about 580,000 clones, about 98% seen once. Sequences were obtained from naive CD8+ T cells sorted from blood. The receptors were gathered from a man aged 25-45 years in good health.

The chain links TRBV7-9 to TRBJ2-1; possible D gene TRBD1, 5 bases. V lost 7 bases and J lost 6, with 16 bases in between. Germline CDR1 reads SEHNR; CDR2 reads FQNEAQ (reference sequence). The CDR3 is 14 residues long. CDR3: CASTPGFTLNEQFF. The CDR3 region has the DNA TGTGCCAGCACCCCAGGGTTTACCCTCAATGAGCAGTTCTTC.

J is TRBJ1-5 and V is TRBV28, with 9 positions matching TRBD1. Germline V gives CDR1 MDHEN, CDR2 SYDVKM. The CDR3 contains 17 residues. V dropped 4 bases and J dropped 2; count of bases not matched to a gene: 9. The CDR3 sequence is CASSSPGQGHGNQPQHF. CDR3 nucleotides: TGTGCCAGCAGTTCCCCGGGACAGGGACATGGCAATCAGCCCCAGCATTTT.

This clone was picked up one time. The chain employs TRBV7-2 and TRBJ1-5; D not certain. This CDR3 is built from 18 residues. The V end was cut by 5 bases, the J end by 0 bases, with 20 bases between. In germline, CDR1 is SGHTA, CDR2 FQGNSA. The CDR3 coding sequence is TGTGCCAGCAGCCCTCCGGACTGGTTAAGGGATAGCAATCAGCCCCAGCATTTT. It translates to CASSPPDWLRDSNQPQHF.